Here is one T cell receptor (beta chain) with its context. Trimming cost V 8 bases and J 0 bases; bases outside gene matches: 6. The CDR3 sequence is 16 residues long. Germline values: CDR1 LNHNV, CDR2 YYDKDF (reference sequence). TCRdb's table, derived via immunoSEQ multiplex PCR, lists solely in-frame clones and lacks some. The sample lists about 140,000 clones, roughly four fifths occurring once. The source of the sample is a study of blood T cell repertoires in COVID-19. Source material: peripheral blood. The origin of this receptor is a human donor in a cohort sampled during active COVID-19. The chain employs TRBV15 and TRBJ2-6; TRBD2 matches 8 bases. The CDR3 reads CATHSGGFSGANVLTF. CDR3 DNA sequence: TGTGCCACCCACAGCGGGGGCTTCTCTGGGGCCAACGTCCTGACTTTC.